What follows are 9 T cell receptor beta chains derived from one specimen sequenced in a study of blood T cell repertoires in COVID-19. Clones were sequenced by immunoSEQ multiplex PCR, and TCRdb holds only the in-frame ones, with some missing. The table lists around 390,000 clones, around nine tenths of them singletons, with approximately 9.3% in the top ten. The sample was PBMCs or T cells enriched from blood (not recorded which). The receptor set was obtained from a woman aged 50 to 60 who had recovered from COVID-19.

This clone was observed once. The V call is TRBV27, the J call TRBJ2-1, with D perhaps TRBD2 (6 bases). The CDR3 runs to 14 residues. CDR1 and CDR2 (germline): MNHEY, SMNVEV (reference sequence). The ends were cut back, 3 bases at V and 6 bases at J, with 12 bases in the middle. The chain's CDR3 is CASSFPGVGNEQFF. CDR3 DNA: TGTGCCAGCAGTTTTCCGGGGGTCGGCAATGAGCAGTTCTTC.

The J gene is TRBJ1-5, the V gene TRBV19, with unresolved D. V dropped 5 bases and J dropped 7 bases, with 18 bases sitting between them. Germline CDR1 reads LNHDA; CDR2 reads SQIVND (reference sequence). This CDR3 is 15 amino acids long. In nucleotides, the CDR3 is TGTGCCAGTAGTCTTACTCCGGACTCCGGGCAGCCCCAGCATTTT. It specifies CASSLTPDSGQPQHF.

The chain joins TRBV6-2 or TRBV6-3 to TRBJ2-7; TRBD2 aligns across 12 bases. CDR1 and CDR2 from the germline V gene are MNHEY and SVGEGT. CDR3 length: 14 amino acids. V lost 6 bases to trimming and J lost 9 bases; unmatched junction nucleotides: 9. The CDR3 reads CASRPTSGGKGQYF. The CDR3 DNA is TGTGCCAGCAGACCTACTAGCGGGGGGAAGGGGCAGTACTTC.

The V gene is TRBV28, the J gene TRBJ2-5, with 12 bases fitting TRBD1. The CDR3 runs to 18 residues. Germline lookup yields CDR1 MDHEN and CDR2 SYDVKM. The ends lost 6 bases at V and 1 base at J; junction bases unmatched: 12. CDR3 in amino acids: CASRGVRGTGGPQETQYF. The DNA of the CDR3 is TGTGCCAGCAGAGGGGTTAGGGGGACAGGGGGCCCCCAAGAGACCCAGTACTTC.

The chain uses TRBV19 and TRBJ1-2; tentatively, D is TRBD1 (6 bases). The germline V gene encodes CDR1 LNHDA and CDR2 SQIVND (reference sequence). This CDR3 has 18 amino acids. Trimming shortened V by 7 bases and J by 0 bases, and 24 bases separated the two germline ends. The CDR3 loop is CASIDHYDQGIANYGYTF. In DNA form, the CDR3 reads TGTGCCAGTATCGATCACTACGACCAGGGGATAGCTAACTATGGCTACACCTTC.

Only one count was recorded for this clone. This sequence joins TRBV5-1 and TRBJ1-2; 8 bases align to TRBD1. This CDR3 comprises 13 residues. Germline values: CDR1 SGHRS, CDR2 YFSETQ. The ends lost 4 bases at V and 8 bases at J; junction bases unmatched: 7. CDR3 residues: CASSPPGGQGYTF. CDR3 nucleotide sequence: TGCGCCAGCAGCCCCCCAGGGGGCCAGGGCTACACCTTC.

DNA for the CDR3: TGTGCCAGTAGTATAGGCGGCGGGTTTGAAGCTTTCTTT. Protein sequence: CASSIGGGFEAFF. This chain uses TRBV19 with TRBJ1-1; D not certain. V gave up 1 base and J gave up 7 bases, with 10 bases separating them. CDR3 length: 13 residues. Germline assignment: CDR1 LNHDA and CDR2 SQIVND (reference sequence). The complete variable domain, with remaining parts taken from reference TRBV19 and TRBJ1-1, reads DGGITQSPKYLFRKEGQNVTLSCEQNLNHDAMYWYRQDPGQGLRLIYYSQIVNDFQKGDIAEGYSVSREKKESFPLTVTSAQKNPTAFYLCASSIGGGFEAFFGQGTRLTVV.

The chain carries TRBV7-2 and TRBJ2-5, with 8 bases that match TRBD2. V lost 4 bases and J lost 5; bases outside the gene matches: 6. The CDR3 runs 14 residues. Per the germline V gene, CDR1 is SGHTA and CDR2 is FQGNSA. In DNA form, the CDR3 reads TGTGCCAGCAGCTCCGGGGGGGGGCTTGAGACCCAGTACTTC. This translates into CASSSGGGLETQYF.

The chain employs TRBV7-9 and TRBJ1-3, with a tentative D call TRBD1 (5 bases). Trimming took off 0 bases at V and 4 bases at J, with 16 bases between the two ends. The CDR3 runs 17 residues. Looked up from germline, CDR1 is SEHNR and CDR2 is FQNEAQ (reference sequence). This CDR3 is CASSLAFWGTSGNTIYF. CDR3 nucleotide sequence: TGTGCCAGCAGCTTAGCGTTTTGGGGGACTTCAGGAAACACCATATATTTT.